Following are 14 T cell receptor beta chains from one sample sequenced in a study of blood T cell repertoires in COVID-19. Sequencing was performed with immunoSEQ multiplex PCR; in TCRdb, only in-frame clones are kept and a portion is missing. This table has about 250,000 clones, around four fifths appearing once. Source material: peripheral blood. The receptor source for this set is a woman aged 55-69 years with active or convalescent COVID-19.

This clone was recorded only once. V and J are TRBV18 and TRBJ1-5; maybe TRBD1 (6 bases). CDR1 KGHSH and CDR2 LQKENI come from the germline V gene. V gave up 4 bases and J gave up 4 bases, with 14 bases separating them. CDR3 length: 15 amino acids. This chain's CDR3 is CASSRLQGTNQPQHF. CDR3 bases: TGTGCCAGCTCACGTTTACAGGGAACAAATCAGCCCCAGCATTTT.

The chain combines TRBV24-1 with TRBJ1-1; TRBD1 might be the D (6 bases). Looked up from germline, CDR1 is KGHDR and CDR2 is SFDVKD. V was trimmed by 4 bases and J by 7 bases, leaving 6 bases between them. CDR3 length equals 11 residues. CDR3 DNA sequence: TGTGCCACCAGTGACAGGGGTGAAGCTTTCTTT. Protein: CATSDRGEAFF.

CDR3 nucleotide sequence: TGTGCCAGCAGCGCCTTGACTAGCGGAGGCCGCTACGAGCAGTACTTC. It is translated as CASSALTSGGRYEQYF. V usage is TRBV7-8 and J usage is TRBJ2-7; TRBD2 aligns across 9 bases. Germline assignment: CDR1 SGHVS and CDR2 FQNEAQ. The CDR3 has 16 residues. Trimming cost V 5 bases and J 3 bases; bases outside gene matches: 11. The full variable domain, in which reference TRBV7-8 and TRBJ2-7 provide the parts outside the CDR3, is GAGVSQSPRYKVAKRGQDVALRCDPISGHVSLFWYQQALGQGPEFLTYFQNEAQLDKSGLPSDRFFAERPEGSVSTLKIQRTQQEDSAVYLCASSALTSGGRYEQYFGPGTRLTVT.

This chain joins TRBV14 and TRBJ2-5; D unresolved. Germline V gene lookup returns CDR1 SGHDN and CDR2 FVKESK. The CDR3 is 15 residues long. V was trimmed by 2 bases and J by 2 bases, leaving 12 bases between them. CDR3 bases: TGTGCCAGCAGCCAATTCCGTCTCAGGCAAGAGACCCAGTACTTC. Amino acids: CASSQFRLRQETQYF.

The CDR3 coding sequence is TGTGCCAGCACGGGGGTCCGCAGCAATCAGCCCCAGCATTTT. Its translation: CASTGVRSNQPQHF. V usage is TRBV2 and J usage is TRBJ1-5; the D gene is possibly TRBD1 (5 bases). Trimming removed 7 bases from V and 1 base from J, with 11 bases in between. The CDR3 has 14 amino acids. CDR1 SNHLY and CDR2 FYNNEI come from the germline V gene.

This sequence joins TRBV14 and TRBJ2-1, with 7 bases lining up with TRBD1. Looked up from germline, CDR1 is SGHDN and CDR2 is FVKESK. The CDR3 consists of 14 residues. Unmatched junction bases numbered 6, after V lost 1 base and J lost 9 bases. Here the CDR3 reads CASSQVRGLGEQFF. CDR3 sequence (DNA): TGTGCCAGCAGCCAAGTTAGGGGGCTCGGTGAGCAGTTCTTC.

V usage is TRBV27 and J usage is TRBJ2-1, with D possibly matching TRBD2 (5 bases). Trimming left V 0 bases short and J 15 bases short, with 15 bases between. CDR1 MNHEY and CDR2 SMNVEV come from the germline V gene (reference sequence). The CDR3 covers 13 residues. Here the CDR3 DNA reads TGTGCCAGCAGTTTATCCCGGACTTCAACCCCGTTCTTC. Protein sequence: CASSLSRTSTPFF.

V and J are TRBV11-2 and TRBJ2-4; D gene unclear. Germline values: CDR1 SGHAT, CDR2 FQNNGV. Trimming shortened V by 2 bases and J by 2 bases, and 16 bases separated the two germline ends. This CDR3 region has 17 residues. Written as DNA, the CDR3 is TGTGCCAGCAGCTTATATACGGGTCGCGGAACCAAAAACATTCAGTACTTC. Amino acids: CASSLYTGRGTKNIQYF.

V is TRBV5-8 and J is TRBJ1-4; 9 nucleotides line up with TRBD1. This CDR3 spans 15 amino acids. Looked up from germline, CDR1 is SGHTS and CDR2 is YDEGEE. J gave up 8 bases and V 4 bases, and 9 bases lay outside the gene matches. The CDR3 loop is CASSPGTGIREKLFF. In nucleotides, the CDR3 is TGTGCCAGCAGCCCCGGGACAGGGATTCGAGAAAAACTGTTTTTT.

The V call is TRBV10-2, the J call TRBJ2-7, with 12 bases lining up with TRBD2. V trimming: 2 bases; J trimming: 5 bases; junction bases outside the gene matches: 7. CDR3 length equals 16 residues. Germline values: CDR1 WSHSY, CDR2 SAAADI. The CDR3 sequence: CASSESLAGGPHEQYV. The CDR3 nucleotides are TGCGCCAGCAGTGAGAGTCTAGCGGGGGGGCCACACGAGCAGTACGTC.

The chain combines TRBV5-1 with TRBJ1-4, with 9 bases lining up with TRBD1. V was clipped by 5 bases and J by 3 bases; unmatched bases: 5. Germline V CDR1 and CDR2: SGHRS, YFSETQ. The length of the CDR3 is 15 residues. The CDR3 protein is CASRAQGAANEKLFF. CDR3 coding DNA: TGCGCCAGCAGAGCACAGGGGGCAGCTAATGAAAAACTGTTTTTT.

This chain joins TRBV3-1 (or the pseudogene TRBV3-2) and TRBJ2-3, with 8 bases matching TRBD2. Germline values: CDR1 LGHDT, CDR2 YNNKEL (reference sequence). The CDR3 is 16 amino acids. Trimming took 0 bases from V and 2 from J; bases not matched to a gene: 4. The CDR3 nucleotides read TGTGCCAGCAGCCAAGAGCCGGGGGGGCTCACAGATACGCAGTATTTT. Its translation is CASSQEPGGLTDTQYF.

The gene calls are TRBV5-1 and TRBJ2-1; 7 bases align to TRBD1. The CDR3 consists of 13 residues. V lost 6 bases to trimming and J lost 5 bases; unmatched junction nucleotides: 5. CDR1 SGHRS and CDR2 YFSETQ come from the germline V gene. The CDR3 loop is CASTRTGDNEQFF. The CDR3, as DNA: TGCGCCAGCACAAGAACAGGGGACAATGAGCAGTTCTTC.

The V gene is TRBV19, the J gene TRBJ1-5, with D uncertain. The V gene's germline CDR1 is LNHDA and CDR2 SQIVND (reference sequence). Trimming stripped 10 bases from V and 0 bases from J, with 16 bases between. The CDR3 runs 15 residues. This chain's CDR3 is CATLKGRASNQPQHF. In nucleotides, the CDR3 is TGTGCCACCCTAAAAGGGAGGGCTAGCAATCAGCCCCAGCATTTT.